This TCR beta chain came from a study of memory CD4+ T cells and cytomegalovirus serostatus. Study as a whole: Donors were healthy Belgian adults, 10 or so CMV seropositive and 24 seronegative.

This table comes from immunoSEQ multiplex PCR, and its TCRdb copy is limited to in-frame clones, with some not included. Altogether roughly 86,000 clones are present, around 80% being singletons, with the ten largest covering around 3.6%. The sort gate was single viable CD3+CD4+CD8-CD45RO+ cells for memory CD4+ T cells. The receptor was isolated from an adult in good health and CMV-seropositive. Sequencing was carried out using memory CD4+ T cells from blood.

The CDR3 DNA reads as TGTGCCAGCAGTTTCGACAGGGTGGGCACAGATACGCAGTATTTT. It is translated as CASSFDRVGTDTQYF. The V and J genes are TRBV28 and TRBJ2-3, with 7 bases identical to TRBD1. With V trimmed by 3 bases and J by 1 base, 4 bases remained unmatched. CDR3 length: 15 amino acids. CDR1 and CDR2 from the germline V gene are MDHEN and SYDVKM.